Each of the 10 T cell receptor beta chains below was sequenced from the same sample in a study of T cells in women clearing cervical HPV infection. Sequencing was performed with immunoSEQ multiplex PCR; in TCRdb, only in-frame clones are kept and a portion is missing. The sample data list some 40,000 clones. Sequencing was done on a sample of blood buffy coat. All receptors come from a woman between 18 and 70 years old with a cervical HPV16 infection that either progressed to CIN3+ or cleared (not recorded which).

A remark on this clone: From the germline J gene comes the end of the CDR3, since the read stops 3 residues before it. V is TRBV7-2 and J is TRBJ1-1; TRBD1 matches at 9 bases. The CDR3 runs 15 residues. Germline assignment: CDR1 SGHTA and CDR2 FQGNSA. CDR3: CASSFLTGGFYEAFF. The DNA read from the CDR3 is TGTGCCAGCAGCTTTTTGACAGGGGGGTTCTACGAA.

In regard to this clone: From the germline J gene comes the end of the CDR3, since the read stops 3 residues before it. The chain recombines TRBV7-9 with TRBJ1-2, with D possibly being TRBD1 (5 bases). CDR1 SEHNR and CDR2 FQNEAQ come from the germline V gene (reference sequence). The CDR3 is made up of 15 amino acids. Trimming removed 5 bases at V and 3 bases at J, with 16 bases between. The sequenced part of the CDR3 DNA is TGTGCCAGCAGCGTTAACCGGGGGAGGGACTATGGC. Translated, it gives CASSVNRGRDYG. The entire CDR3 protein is CASSVNRGRDYGYTF.

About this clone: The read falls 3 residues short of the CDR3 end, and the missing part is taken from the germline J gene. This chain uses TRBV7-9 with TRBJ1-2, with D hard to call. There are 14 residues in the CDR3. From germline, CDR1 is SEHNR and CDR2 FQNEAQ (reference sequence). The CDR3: CASSLLQIRDTYTF. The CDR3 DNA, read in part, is TGTGCCAGCAGCTTACTACAGATCAGAGATACC.

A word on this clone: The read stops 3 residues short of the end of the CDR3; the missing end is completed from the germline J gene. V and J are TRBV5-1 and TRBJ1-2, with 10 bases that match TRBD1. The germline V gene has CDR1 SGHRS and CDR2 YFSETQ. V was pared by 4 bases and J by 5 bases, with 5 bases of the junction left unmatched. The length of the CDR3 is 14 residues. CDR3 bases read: TGCGCCAGCAGCCTTGGACAGGGGGTATATGGC. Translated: CASSLGQGVYG. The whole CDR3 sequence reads CASSLGQGVYGYTF. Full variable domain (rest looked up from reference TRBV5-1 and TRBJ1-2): KAGVTQTPRYLIKTRGQQVTLSCSPISGHRSVSWYQQTPGQGLQFLFEYFSETQRNKGNFPGRFSGRQFSNSRSEMNVSTLELGDSALYLCASSLGQGVYGYTFGSGTRLTVV.

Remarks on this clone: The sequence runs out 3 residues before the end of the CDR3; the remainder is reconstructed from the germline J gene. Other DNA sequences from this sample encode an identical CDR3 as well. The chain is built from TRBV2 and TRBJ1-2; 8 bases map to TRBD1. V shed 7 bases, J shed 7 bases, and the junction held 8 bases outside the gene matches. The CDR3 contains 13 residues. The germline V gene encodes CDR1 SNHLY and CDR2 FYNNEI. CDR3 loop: CASTPSGGSGYTF. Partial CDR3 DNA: TGTGCCAGCACCCCCTCAGGGGGCTCTGGC.

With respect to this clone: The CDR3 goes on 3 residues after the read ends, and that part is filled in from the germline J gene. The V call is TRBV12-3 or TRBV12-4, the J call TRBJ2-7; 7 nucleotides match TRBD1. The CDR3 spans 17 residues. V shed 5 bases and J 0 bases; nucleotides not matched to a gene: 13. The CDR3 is CASSPHALGQPSYEQYF. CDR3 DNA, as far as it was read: TGTGCCAGCAGTCCTCACGCCTTGGGACAGCCCTCCTACGAG.

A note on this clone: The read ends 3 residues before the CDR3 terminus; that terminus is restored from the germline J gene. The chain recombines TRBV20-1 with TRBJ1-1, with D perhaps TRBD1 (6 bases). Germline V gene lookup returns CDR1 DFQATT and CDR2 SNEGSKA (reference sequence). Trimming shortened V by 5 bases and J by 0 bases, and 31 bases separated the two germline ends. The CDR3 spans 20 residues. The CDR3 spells CSAANPSGGRHLNMNTEAFF. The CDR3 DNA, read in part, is TGCAGTGCTGCCAACCCCTCGGGGGGCCGACACCTAAATATGAACACTGAA.

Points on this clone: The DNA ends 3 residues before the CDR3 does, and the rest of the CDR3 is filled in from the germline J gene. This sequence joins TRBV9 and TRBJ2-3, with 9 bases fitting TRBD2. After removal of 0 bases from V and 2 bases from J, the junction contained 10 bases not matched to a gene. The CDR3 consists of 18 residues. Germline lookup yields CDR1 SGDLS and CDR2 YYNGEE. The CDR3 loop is CASSVGGASGEFTDTQYF. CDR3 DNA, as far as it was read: TGTGCCAGCAGCGTAGGAGGGGCTAGCGGGGAATTCACAGATACG.

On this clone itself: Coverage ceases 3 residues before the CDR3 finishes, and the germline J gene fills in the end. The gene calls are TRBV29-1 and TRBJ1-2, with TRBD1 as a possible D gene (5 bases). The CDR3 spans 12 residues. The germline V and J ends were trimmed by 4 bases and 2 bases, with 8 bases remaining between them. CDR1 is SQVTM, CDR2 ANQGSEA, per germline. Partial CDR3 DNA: TGCAGCGTTGCAGGGATAAACTATGGC. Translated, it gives CSVAGINYG. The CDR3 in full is CSVAGINYGYTF.

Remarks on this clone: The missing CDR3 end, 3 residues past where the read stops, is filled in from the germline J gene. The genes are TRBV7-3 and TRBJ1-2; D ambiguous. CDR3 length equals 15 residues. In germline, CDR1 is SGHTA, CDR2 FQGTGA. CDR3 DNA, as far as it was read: TGTGCCAGCAGCTTATTAGCGGGAACCTACAATGAC. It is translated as CASSLLAGTYND. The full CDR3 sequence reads CASSLLAGTYNDYTF. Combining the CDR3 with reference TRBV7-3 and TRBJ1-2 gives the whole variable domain GAGVSQTPSNKVTEKGKYVELRCDPISGHTALYWYRQSLGQGPEFLIYFQGTGAADDSGLPNDRFFAVRPEGSVSTLKIQRTERGDSAVYLCASSLLAGTYNDYTFGSGTRLTVV.